The T cell receptor (beta chain) described here comes from a study of blood T cell repertoires in COVID-19. Data came from immunoSEQ multiplex PCR; TCRdb stores just in-frame clones and leaves some out. This sample has about 170,000 clones, with approximately 84% found just once. Germline CDR1 and CDR2: DFQATT and SNEGSKA (reference sequence). The CDR3 loop spans 13 amino acids. Deletions cut 3 bases from V and 0 bases from J, with 9 bases between. Sequenced: peripheral blood. The TCR sequence derives from a man aged 35 to 55 who had recovered from COVID-19. This rearrangement joins TRBV20-1 to TRBJ2-7, with a possible D match to TRBD2 (5 bases). CDR3: CSASSRASYEQYF. In DNA, the CDR3 is TGCAGTGCTAGTTCGCGGGCCTCCTACGAGCAGTACTTC.